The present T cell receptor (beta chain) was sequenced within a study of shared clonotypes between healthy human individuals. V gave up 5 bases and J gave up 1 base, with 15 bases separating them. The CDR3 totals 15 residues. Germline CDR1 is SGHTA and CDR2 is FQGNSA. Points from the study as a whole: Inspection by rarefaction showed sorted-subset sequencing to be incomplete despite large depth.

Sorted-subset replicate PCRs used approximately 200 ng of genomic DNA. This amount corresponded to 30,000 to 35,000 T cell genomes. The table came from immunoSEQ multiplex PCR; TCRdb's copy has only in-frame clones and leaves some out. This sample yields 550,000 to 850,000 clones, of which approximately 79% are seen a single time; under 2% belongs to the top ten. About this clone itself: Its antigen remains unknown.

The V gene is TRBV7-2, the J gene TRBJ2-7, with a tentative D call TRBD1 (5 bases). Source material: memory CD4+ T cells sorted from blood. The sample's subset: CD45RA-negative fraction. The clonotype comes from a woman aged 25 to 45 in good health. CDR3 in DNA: TGTGCCAGCAGCATTGGACAACCGAAATCCTACGAGCAGTACTTC. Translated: CASSIGQPKSYEQYF.